What follows describes a single T cell receptor beta chain. This clonotype was recorded many times. Its antigen remains undetermined. Base qualities are not provided; no much larger clone lies one nucleotide away. The data were taken from a study of CD8+CD57+ T cells in acquired aplastic anemia (dated by TCRdb to 2016 to 2018). For the study in its entirety: A mean of around 3.2 ug of DNA, ranging from roughly 0.18 to 30 ug, was extracted from sorted CD4+ and CD8+ cells. CD8+CD57+ expansion was defined as frequency above the mean frequency observed in healthy subjects. On the study overall, not on this receptor specifically: Between patients and healthy controls, no significant difference in CD8+ Simpson's diversity was found (P=0.060). Approximately 31 CD8+ CDR3 sequences were found in both patients and controls but appeared to be highly expressed in patients and within the immunodominant clones of the patients.

Profiling of TCR beta VDJ combinations and CDR3 sequences used genomic DNA as the template. TCR repertoire sequencing was run on an Illumina HiSeq 2000. The study's processing was this. TRBV/TRBJ rearrangement plots, CDR3 size and DJ length profiles, and Simpson's diversity index were used to assess repertoires. The most abundant DNA sequence in the deep sequencing data was defined as the immunodominant clone. CDR3 amino acid sequences were checked for sharing across subjects and were also compared against the VDJdb database and published repertoires. TCRdb reprocessing: public reads trimmed at Q25 with fastp, clones called with MiXCR, in-frame beta chains kept. Rows with one shared CDR3 protein collapse into an entry with the most common genes and DNA. What appears here as the V and J calls and clone size reflects TCRdb's work, not the paper's. The sample table contains some 170,000 distinct CDR3 sequences; only one count was recorded for around 63% of them. The leading ten clones occupy under 45% of the sample.

Inclusive of the bounding cysteine and phenylalanine, the CDR3 is 17 residues long. Here the CDR3 DNA is all that survives: 51 bases in frame from base 1. CDR1 and CDR2, looked up from the germline V gene, are SGDLS and YYNGEE. V is cut by 0 bases and J by 1 base, and the space between the germline ends is 14 bases. Flow cytometry had shown CD8+CD57+ cell expansion in the patients selected for sequencing. Every patient had severe acquired aplastic anemia, diagnosed using the International Study of Aplastic Anemia and Agranulocytosis and Camitta criteria. Patients had received no therapy at the time of blood sampling. In this study, sorted CD4+ and CD8+ T cells from the blood of healthy subjects and of severe aplastic anemia patients had their TCR repertoires deep-sequenced. Patients were enrolled in the USA under clinicaltrials.gov protocols 00001620, 01623167, 00001397, 00071045, 00081523 and 00961064. Ficoll-Paque density gradient centrifugation was used to isolate peripheral blood mononuclear cells. CD4+ and CD8+ T cells were sorted by FACS or magnetic beads before DNA extraction.

The rearrangement joined TRBV9 to TRBJ2-4; the D gene lacks a confident call. The material sequenced was sorted CD4+, CD8+, or CD8+CD57+ T cells (not recorded which) from PBMCs. This clonotype originated in a human donor with aplastic anemia. The bases are TGTGCCAGCAGCGTAGATTCGAGGCTCGGGGCCAAAAACATTCAGTACTTC. It specifies CASSVDSRLGAKNIQYF.